This TCR beta chain was sequenced in a study of cytomegalovirus exposure and HLA in healthy donors. Amplification used 60 Vbeta primers and 13 Jbeta primers. Repertoires were generated with immunoSEQ multiplex PCR, while TCRdb's copy carries only in-frame clones and drops some. The data contain about 200,000 clones, around 85% of them singletons. V gave up 8 bases and J gave up 2 bases; unmatched junction bases: 14. This CDR3 region has 17 residues. Germline-derived CDR1 and CDR2 are MRHNA and SNTAGT. Sequencing was carried out using PBMCs. The TCR sequence derives from a man in his fifties or sixties in good health and CMV-seronegative. V is TRBV6-4 and J is TRBJ2-2, with 7 bases identical to TRBD2. CDR3 coding DNA: TGTGCCAGCGGGGAGGGTAGGGTTGGCCCCAACACCGGGGAGCTGTTTTTT. Protein: CASGEGRVGPNTGELFF.